This TCR beta chain was captured by sequencing in a study of blood T cells in healthy people across ages. Study-wide results and caveats: Naive T cell percentage by flow cytometry tracked strongly with beta diversity.

A J-beta primer mix and a sample-barcoded 5' primer were used in a second PCR of about 7 to 12 cycles. Via MiXCR, TCRdb re-called the 5' RACE reads, giving one row per CDR3 protein. The sample carries just under 900,000 distinct CDR3 sequences, under 35% recorded once. No fewer than 6.5 million PBMCs went into each sample. The amount of total RNA extracted per sample was at least 6 micrograms. As to this clonotype: Its antigen remains unidentified.

Germline CDR1 reads SGHKS; CDR2 reads YYEKEE (reference sequence). The CDR3 contains 15 residues. J gave up 7 bases and V 3 bases, and 7 bases lay outside the gene matches. Specimen: blood. J is TRBJ2-5 and V is TRBV5-5, with 12 positions matching TRBD1. This sequence was found in a woman older than 75 in good health. CDR3 loop: CASSSPGQGAGTQYF. The CDR3 coding sequence is TGTGCCAGCAGCTCCCCGGGACAGGGGGCTGGGACCCAGTACTTC.